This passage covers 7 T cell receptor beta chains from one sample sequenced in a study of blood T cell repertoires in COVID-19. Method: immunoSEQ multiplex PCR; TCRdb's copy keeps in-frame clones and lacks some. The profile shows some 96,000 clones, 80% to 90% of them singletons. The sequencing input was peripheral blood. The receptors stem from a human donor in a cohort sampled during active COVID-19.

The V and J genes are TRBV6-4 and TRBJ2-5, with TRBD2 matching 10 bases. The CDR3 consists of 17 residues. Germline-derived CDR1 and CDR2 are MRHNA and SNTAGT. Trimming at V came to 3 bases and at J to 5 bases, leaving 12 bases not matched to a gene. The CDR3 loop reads CASSEPSGRLKGETQYF. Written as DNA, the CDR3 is TGTGCCAGCAGTGAGCCTAGCGGGAGACTCAAGGGGGAGACCCAGTACTTC.

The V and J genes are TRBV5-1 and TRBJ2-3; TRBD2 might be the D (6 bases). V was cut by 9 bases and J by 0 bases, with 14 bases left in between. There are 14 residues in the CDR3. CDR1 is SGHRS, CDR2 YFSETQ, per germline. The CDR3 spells CAILGGNSTDTQYF. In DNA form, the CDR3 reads TGCGCCATCCTCGGCGGGAATAGCACAGATACGCAGTATTTT.

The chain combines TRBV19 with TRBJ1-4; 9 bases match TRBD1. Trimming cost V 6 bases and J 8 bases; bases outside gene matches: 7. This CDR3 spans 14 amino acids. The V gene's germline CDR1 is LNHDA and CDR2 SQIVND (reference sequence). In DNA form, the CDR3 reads TGTGCCAGTAGCCGGGACAGGGCCTCAGAAAAACTGTTTTTT. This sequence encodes CASSRDRASEKLFF.

This CDR3 is CASKTGATNEKLFF. The CDR3 DNA reads TGTGCCAGCAAAACGGGTGCAACTAATGAAAAACTGTTTTTT. V is TRBV6-5 and J is TRBJ1-4; D unresolved. Trimming cost V 7 bases and J 0 bases, with 9 bases left between them. The CDR3 totals 14 residues. Germline V CDR1 and CDR2: MNHEY, SVGAGI.

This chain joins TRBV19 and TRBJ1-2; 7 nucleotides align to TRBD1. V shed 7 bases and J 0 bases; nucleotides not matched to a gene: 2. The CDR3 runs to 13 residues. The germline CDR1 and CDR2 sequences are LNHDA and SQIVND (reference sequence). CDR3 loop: CASKGQTNYGYTF. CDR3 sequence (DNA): TGTGCCAGTAAGGGACAGACTAACTATGGCTACACCTTC.

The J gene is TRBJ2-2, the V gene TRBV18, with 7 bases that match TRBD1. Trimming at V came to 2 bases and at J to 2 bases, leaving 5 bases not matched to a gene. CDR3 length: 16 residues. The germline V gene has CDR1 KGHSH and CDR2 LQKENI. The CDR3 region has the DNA TGTGCCAGCTCACCAAGAAGACAGGGAAACACCGGGGAGCTGTTTTTT. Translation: CASSPRRQGNTGELFF.

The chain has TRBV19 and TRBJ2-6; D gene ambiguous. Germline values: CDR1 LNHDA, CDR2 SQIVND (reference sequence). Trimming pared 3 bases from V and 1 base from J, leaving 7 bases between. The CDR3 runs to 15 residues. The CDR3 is CASSIDLSGANVLTF. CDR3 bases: TGTGCCAGTAGTATTGACTTATCTGGGGCCAACGTCCTGACTTTC.